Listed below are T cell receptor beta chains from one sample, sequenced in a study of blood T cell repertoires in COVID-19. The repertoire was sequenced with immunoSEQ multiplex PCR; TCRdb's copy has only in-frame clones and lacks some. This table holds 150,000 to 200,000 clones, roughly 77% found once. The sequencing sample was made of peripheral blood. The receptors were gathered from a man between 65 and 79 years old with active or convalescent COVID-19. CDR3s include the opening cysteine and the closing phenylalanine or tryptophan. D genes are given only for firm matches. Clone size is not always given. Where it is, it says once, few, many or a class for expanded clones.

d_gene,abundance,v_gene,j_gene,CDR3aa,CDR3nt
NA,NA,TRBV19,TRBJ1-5,CASSLEGDNQPQHF,TGTGCCAGTAGTCTCGAAGGAGACAATCAGCCCCAGCATTTT
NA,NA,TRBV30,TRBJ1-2,CAWWKGNGYTF,TGTGCCTGGTGGAAGGGGAATGGCTACACCTTC
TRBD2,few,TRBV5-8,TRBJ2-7,CASSKGTSGPRVGEQYF,TGTGCCAGCAGCAAAGGGACTAGCGGCCCGAGGGTGGGCGAGCAGTACTTC
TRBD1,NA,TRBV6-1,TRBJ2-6,CASTEAGQGSGANVLTF,TGTGCCAGCACCGAAGCAGGACAGGGGTCTGGGGCCAACGTCCTGACTTTC
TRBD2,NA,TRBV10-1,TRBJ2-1,CASSESGGSSYNEQFF,TGCGCCAGCAGTGAGTCGGGCGGGAGCTCCTACAATGAGCAGTTCTTC
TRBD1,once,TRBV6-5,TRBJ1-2,CASSSQGAHGYTF,TGTGCCAGCAGTTCCCAGGGGGCTCATGGCTACACCTTC
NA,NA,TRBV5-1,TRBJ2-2,CASSRTPLNTGELFF,TGCGCCAGCAGTAGGACACCCCTGAACACCGGGGAGCTGTTTTTT
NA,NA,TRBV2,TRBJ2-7,CASSQGQSSSYEQYF,TGTGCCAGCAGTCAAGGACAGTCGAGCTCCTACGAGCAGTACTTC
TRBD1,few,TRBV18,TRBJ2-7,CASSPQTGNEQYF,TGTGCCAGCTCACCACAGACAGGGAACGAGCAGTACTTC
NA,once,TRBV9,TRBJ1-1,CASQPDGVPEAFF,TGTGCCAGCCAGCCCGACGGGGTCCCCGAAGCTTTCTTT
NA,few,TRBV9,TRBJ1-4,CASSPFGESEKLFF,TGTGCCAGCAGCCCCTTTGGGGAGTCTGAAAAACTGTTTTTT
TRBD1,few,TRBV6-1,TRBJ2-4,CASSAVGQDGKNIQYF,TGTGCCAGCAGTGCCGTGGGACAGGACGGGAAAAACATTCAGTACTTC
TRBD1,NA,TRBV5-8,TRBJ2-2,CASNRGRVGELFF,TGTGCCAGTAACAGGGGGCGAGTCGGGGAGCTGTTTTTT
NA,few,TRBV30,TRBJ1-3,CAWREGGSSRNTIYF,TGTGCCTGGAGGGAGGGAGGGTCCTCCCGAAACACCATATATTTT
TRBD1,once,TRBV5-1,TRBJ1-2,CASSLNRGRTHYGYTF,TGCGCCAGCAGCTTAAACAGGGGTCGAACCCACTATGGCTACACCTTC
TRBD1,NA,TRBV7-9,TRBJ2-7,CASSLSVRGPPYF,TGTGCCAGCAGCTTATCCGTAAGGGGGCCGCCGTACTTC
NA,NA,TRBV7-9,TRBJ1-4,CASARGLTEKLFF,TGTGCCAGCGCACGCGGTTTAACTGAAAAACTGTTTTTT
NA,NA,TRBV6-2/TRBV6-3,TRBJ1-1,CASSSMPETEAFF,TGTGCCAGCAGTTCGATGCCGGAGACTGAAGCTTTCTTT
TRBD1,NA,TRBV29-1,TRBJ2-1,CSVEEQGAKSHIIYNEQFF,TGCAGCGTTGAAGAGCAGGGGGCGAAGTCCCATATAATTTACAATGAGCAGTTCTTC
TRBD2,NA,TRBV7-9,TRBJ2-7,CASSLSGTSSVGEQYF,TGTGCCAGCAGCTTATCGGGGACTAGTTCAGTTGGCGAGCAGTACTTC
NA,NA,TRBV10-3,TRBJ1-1,CAISELAGTEAFF,TGTGCCATCAGTGAGTTGGCGGGGACTGAAGCTTTCTTT